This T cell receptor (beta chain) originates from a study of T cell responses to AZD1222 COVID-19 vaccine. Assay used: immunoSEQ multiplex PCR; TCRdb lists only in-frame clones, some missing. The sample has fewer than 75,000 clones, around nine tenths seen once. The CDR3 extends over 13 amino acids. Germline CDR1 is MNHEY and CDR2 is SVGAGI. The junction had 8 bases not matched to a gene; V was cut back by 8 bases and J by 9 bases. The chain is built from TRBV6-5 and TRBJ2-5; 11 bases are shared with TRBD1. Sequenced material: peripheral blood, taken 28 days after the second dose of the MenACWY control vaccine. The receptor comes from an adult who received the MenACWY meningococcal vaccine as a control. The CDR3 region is CASYPGTGGSQYF. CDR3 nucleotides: TGTGCCAGCTATCCCGGGACAGGGGGGTCCCAGTACTTC.